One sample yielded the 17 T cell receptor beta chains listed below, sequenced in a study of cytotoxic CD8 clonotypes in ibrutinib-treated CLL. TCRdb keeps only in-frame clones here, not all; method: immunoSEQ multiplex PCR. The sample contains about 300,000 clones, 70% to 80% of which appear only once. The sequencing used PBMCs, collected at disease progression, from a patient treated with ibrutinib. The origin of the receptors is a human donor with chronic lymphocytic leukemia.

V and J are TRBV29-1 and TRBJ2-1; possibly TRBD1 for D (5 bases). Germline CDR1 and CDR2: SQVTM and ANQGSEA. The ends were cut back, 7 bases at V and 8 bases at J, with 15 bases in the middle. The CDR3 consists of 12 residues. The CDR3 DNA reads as TGCAGCGCAGGACACTACTCCGATGAGCAGTTCTTC. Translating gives CSAGHYSDEQFF.

This chain's CDR3 is CASSVRTDTQYF. The CDR3 DNA sequence: TGTGCCAGCAGTGTTCGGACAGATACGCAGTATTTT. V is TRBV6-4 and J is TRBJ2-3; D gene ambiguous. The germline V gene encodes CDR1 MRHNA and CDR2 SNTAGT. V was shortened by 4 bases and J by 3 bases, with 5 bases between the two germline ends. The CDR3 totals 12 residues.

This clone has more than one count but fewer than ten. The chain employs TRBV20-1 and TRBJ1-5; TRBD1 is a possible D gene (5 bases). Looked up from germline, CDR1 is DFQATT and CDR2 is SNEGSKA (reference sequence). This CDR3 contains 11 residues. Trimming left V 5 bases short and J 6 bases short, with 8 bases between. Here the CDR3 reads CSARRGQPQHF. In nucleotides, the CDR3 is TGCAGTGCTCGGAGGGGTCAGCCCCAGCATTTT.

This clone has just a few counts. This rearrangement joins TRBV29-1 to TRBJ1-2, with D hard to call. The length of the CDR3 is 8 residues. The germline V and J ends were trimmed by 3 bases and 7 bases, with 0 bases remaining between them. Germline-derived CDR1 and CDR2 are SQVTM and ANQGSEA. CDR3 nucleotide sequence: TGCAGCGTTGATGGCTACACCTTC. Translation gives CSVDGYTF.

CDR3 coding DNA: TGTGCCATCAGAAAGGGGCTTAACTATGGCTACACCTTC. Protein sequence: CAIRKGLNYGYTF. The rearrangement uses TRBV10-3 and TRBJ1-2; perhaps TRBD1 as D (5 bases). V was shortened by 6 bases and J by 1 base, with 9 bases between the two germline ends. In germline, CDR1 is ENHRY, CDR2 SYGVKD. The CDR3 loop spans 13 amino acids.

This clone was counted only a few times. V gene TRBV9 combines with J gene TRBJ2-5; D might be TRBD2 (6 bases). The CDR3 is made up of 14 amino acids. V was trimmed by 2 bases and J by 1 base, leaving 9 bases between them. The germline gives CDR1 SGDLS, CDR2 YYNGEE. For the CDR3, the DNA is TGTGCCAGCAGCGTGTTAGCGGCCCAAGAGACCCAGTACTTC. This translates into CASSVLAAQETQYF.

The CDR3 DNA reads as TGTGCCAGCAGTCGCGGGGGACTACAGTTCTTC. Translation: CASSRGGLQFF. This chain connects TRBV27 to TRBJ2-1; 7 nucleotides align to TRBD2. With V trimmed by 5 bases and J by 13 bases, 5 bases remained unmatched. Germline CDR1 MNHEY, CDR2 SMNVEV (reference sequence). The CDR3 loop spans 11 amino acids.

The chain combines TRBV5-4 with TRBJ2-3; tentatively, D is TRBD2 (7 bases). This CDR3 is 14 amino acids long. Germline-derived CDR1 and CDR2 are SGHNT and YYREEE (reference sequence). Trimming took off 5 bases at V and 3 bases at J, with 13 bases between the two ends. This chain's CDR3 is CASRRGGETDTQYF. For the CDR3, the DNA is TGTGCCAGCAGAAGGGGGGGAGAGACAGATACGCAGTATTTT.

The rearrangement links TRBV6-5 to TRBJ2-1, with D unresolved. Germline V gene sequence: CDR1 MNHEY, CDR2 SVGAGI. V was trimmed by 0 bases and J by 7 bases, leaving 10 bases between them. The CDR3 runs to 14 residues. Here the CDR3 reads CASSYSPGRNEQFF. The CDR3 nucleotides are TGTGCCAGCAGTTACTCGCCGGGCCGGAATGAGCAGTTCTTC.

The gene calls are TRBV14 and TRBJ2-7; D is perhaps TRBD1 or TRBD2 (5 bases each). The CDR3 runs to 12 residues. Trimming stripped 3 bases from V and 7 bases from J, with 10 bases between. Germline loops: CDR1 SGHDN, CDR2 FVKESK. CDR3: CASSHLGEEQYF. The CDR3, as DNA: TGTGCCAGCAGCCACTTAGGGGAGGAGCAGTACTTC. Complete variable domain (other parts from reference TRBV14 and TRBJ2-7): EAGVTQFPSHSVIEKGQTVTLRCDPISGHDNLYWYRRVMGKEIKFLLHFVKESKQDESGMPNNRFLAERTGGTYSTLKVQPAELEDSGVYFCASSHLGEEQYFGPGTRLTVT.

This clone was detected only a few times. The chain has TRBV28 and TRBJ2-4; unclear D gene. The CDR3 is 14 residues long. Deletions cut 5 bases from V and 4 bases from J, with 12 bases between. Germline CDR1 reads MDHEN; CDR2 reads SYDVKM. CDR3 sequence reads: CASSPRNNKNIQYF. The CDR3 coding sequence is TGTGCCAGCAGTCCCCGGAACAATAAAAACATTCAGTACTTC.

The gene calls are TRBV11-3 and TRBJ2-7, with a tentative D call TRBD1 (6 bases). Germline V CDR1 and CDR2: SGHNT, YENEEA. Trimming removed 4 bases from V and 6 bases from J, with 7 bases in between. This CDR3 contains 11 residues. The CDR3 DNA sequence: TGTGCCAGCAGCTCCAGGGGCGAGCAGTACTTC. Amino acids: CASSSRGEQYF.

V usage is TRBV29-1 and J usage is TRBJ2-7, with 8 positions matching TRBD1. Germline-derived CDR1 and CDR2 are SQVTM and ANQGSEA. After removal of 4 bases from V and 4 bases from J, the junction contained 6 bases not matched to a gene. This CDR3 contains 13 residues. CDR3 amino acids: CSVGRTGRYEQYF. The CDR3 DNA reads TGCAGCGTTGGGAGGACAGGGCGATACGAGCAGTACTTC.

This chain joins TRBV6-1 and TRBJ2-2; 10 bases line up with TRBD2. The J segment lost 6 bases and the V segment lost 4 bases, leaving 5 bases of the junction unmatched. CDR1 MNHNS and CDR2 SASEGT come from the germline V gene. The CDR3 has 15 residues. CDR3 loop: CASSGRLAGAGELFF. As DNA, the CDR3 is TGTGCCAGCAGTGGGAGGCTAGCGGGGGCCGGGGAGCTGTTTTTT.

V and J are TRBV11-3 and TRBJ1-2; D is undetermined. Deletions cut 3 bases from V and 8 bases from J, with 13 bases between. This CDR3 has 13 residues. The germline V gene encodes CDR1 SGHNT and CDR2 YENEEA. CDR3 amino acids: CASSLADGLGYTF. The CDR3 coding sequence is TGTGCCAGCAGCTTGGCGGACGGGTTAGGCTACACCTTC.

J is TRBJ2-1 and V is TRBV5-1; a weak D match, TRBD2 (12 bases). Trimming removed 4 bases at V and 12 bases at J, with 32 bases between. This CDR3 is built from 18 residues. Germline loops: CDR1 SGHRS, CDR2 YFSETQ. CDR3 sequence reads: CASSGTGGVTSGSWVQFF. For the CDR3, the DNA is TGCGCCAGCAGCGGGACAGGGGGTGTGACTAGCGGGAGTTGGGTGCAGTTCTTC.

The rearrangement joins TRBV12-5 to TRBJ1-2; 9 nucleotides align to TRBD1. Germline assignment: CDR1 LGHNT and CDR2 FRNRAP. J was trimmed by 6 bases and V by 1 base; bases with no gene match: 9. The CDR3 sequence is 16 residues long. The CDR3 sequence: CASGLASDRGSHGYTF. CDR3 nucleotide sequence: TGTGCTAGTGGTTTGGCGTCGGACAGGGGTAGTCATGGCTACACCTTC.